Shown below are 23 T cell receptor beta chains from a single sample sequenced in a study of T cell responses to AZD1222 COVID-19 vaccine. Here immunoSEQ multiplex PCR was the method, and the copy in TCRdb shows in-frame clones only, minus some. The sample records 200,000 to 250,000 clones, approximately 94% being singletons. Sequencing was performed on peripheral blood, taken on day 0 of MenACWY control vaccination. All receptors derive from an adult in good health.

CDR3 amino acids: CASSLQGQRTDEQYF. The CDR3 bases are TGTGCCAGCAGCTTACAGGGACAGAGGACGGACGAGCAGTACTTC. The chain combines TRBV7-2 with TRBJ2-7; TRBD1 matches at 7 bases. The V gene's germline CDR1 is SGHTA and CDR2 FQGNSA. This CDR3 comprises 15 residues. With V trimmed by 2 bases and J by 5 bases, 9 bases remained unmatched.

The chain employs TRBV19 and TRBJ1-1; D uncertain. CDR1 LNHDA and CDR2 SQIVND come from the germline V gene (reference sequence). The CDR3 covers 11 residues. Trimming left V 3 bases short and J 8 bases short, with 7 bases between. The CDR3 reads CASSIAAEAFF. Here the CDR3 DNA reads TGTGCCAGTAGTATCGCGGCCGAAGCTTTCTTT. The variable domain in full, with the rest retrieved from reference TRBV19 and TRBJ1-1, is DGGITQSPKYLFRKEGQNVTLSCEQNLNHDAMYWYRQDPGQGLRLIYYSQIVNDFQKGDIAEGYSVSREKKESFPLTVTSAQKNPTAFYLCASSIAAEAFFGQGTRLTVV.

The chain's CDR3 is CASSPQKSSTEAFF. The CDR3 nucleotides are TGTGCCAGCTCACCACAGAAGTCGAGCACTGAAGCTTTCTTT. The chain uses TRBV18 and TRBJ1-1; D remains ambiguous. This CDR3 region has 14 residues. Germline V gene sequence: CDR1 KGHSH, CDR2 LQKENI. V was cut by 1 base and J by 4 bases, with 10 bases left in between.

The genes are TRBV6-5 and TRBJ1-1; TRBD1 matches 9 bases. This CDR3 contains 15 residues. The trim removed 7 bases at V and 4 bases at J, leaving 10 bases unmatched. Germline V gives CDR1 MNHEY, CDR2 SVGAGI. Here the CDR3 DNA reads TGTGCCAGCAAAAACAGGGGGCGTTGGGTCACTGAAGCTTTCTTT. Residues: CASKNRGRWVTEAFF.

The V gene is TRBV5-1, the J gene TRBJ1-5; weak D call: TRBD1 (5 bases). The CDR3 length is 14 residues. The germline gives CDR1 SGHRS, CDR2 YFSETQ. Trimming took 5 bases from V and 5 from J, leaving 14 bases between them. The DNA of the CDR3 is TGCGCCAGCAGTAATTCGGGGGGTGATCAGCCCCAGCATTTT. This encodes CASSNSGGDQPQHF.

In this sample, this clone turned up once. V is TRBV30 and J is TRBJ2-5; the D is unclear. The CDR3 is 13 amino acids. Germline V lookup: CDR1 GTSNPN, CDR2 SVGIG (reference sequence). Trimming shortened V by 0 bases and J by 7 bases, and 12 bases separated the two germline ends. The CDR3 DNA sequence: TGTGCCTGGAGTGTACCGGTAGTCGGGACCCAGTACTTC. This sequence encodes CAWSVPVVGTQYF.

V is TRBV18 and J is TRBJ2-1; D remains unclear. This CDR3 has 12 amino acids. V gave up 3 bases and J gave up 8 bases, with 8 bases separating them. Germline V CDR1 and CDR2: KGHSH, LQKENI. DNA of the CDR3: TGTGCCAGCTCACCTATAGCCGATGAGCAGTTCTTC. Translating gives CASSPIADEQFF.

The rearrangement uses TRBV20-1 and TRBJ1-2, with D possibly TRBD1 on 6 matching bases. CDR3 size: 11 residues. Germline V gives CDR1 DFQATT, CDR2 SNEGSKA (reference sequence). This CDR3 reads CSHRAPGGYTF. The CDR3 region has the DNA TGCAGCCACAGGGCCCCGGGTGGCTACACCTTC.

The chain uses TRBV7-2 and TRBJ2-3; D gene ambiguous. Trimming removed 2 bases from V and 4 bases from J, with 10 bases in between. Germline loops: CDR1 SGHTA, CDR2 FQGNSA. The CDR3 loop spans 14 amino acids. This CDR3 reads CASSLSPGSDTQYF. The CDR3 nucleotides are TGTGCCAGCAGCTTATCTCCCGGATCAGATACGCAGTATTTT.

The chain employs TRBV5-1 and TRBJ1-4, with 7 bases matching TRBD1. Germline CDR1 SGHRS, CDR2 YFSETQ. J was trimmed by 7 bases and V by 2 bases; bases with no gene match: 8. This CDR3 is built from 15 residues. The chain's CDR3 is CASSFQGGGGEKLFF. The CDR3 nucleotides read TGCGCCAGCAGCTTTCAAGGGGGCGGAGGTGAAAAACTGTTTTTT.

The rearrangement uses TRBV28 and TRBJ2-1; 7 bases fit TRBD2. This CDR3 is built from 18 residues. V shed 6 bases and J 0 bases; nucleotides not matched to a gene: 14. Germline assignment: CDR1 MDHEN and CDR2 SYDVKM. The CDR3 here is CASSSGRIAGASYNEQFF. CDR3 in DNA: TGTGCCAGCAGCTCAGGGAGGATTGCGGGAGCCTCCTACAATGAGCAGTTCTTC.

The rearrangement uses TRBV5-5 and TRBJ2-7; D gene uncertain. The ends were cut back, 2 bases at V and 6 bases at J, with 27 bases in the middle. The CDR3 is made up of 18 amino acids. Per germline, CDR1 SGHKS and CDR2 YYEKEE (reference sequence). The CDR3 sequence is CASSLRGRSLRANTEQYF. In nucleotides, the CDR3 is TGTGCCAGCAGCTTAAGAGGCCGATCCCTACGAGCGAACACCGAGCAGTACTTC.

This chain connects TRBV4-2 to TRBJ2-7; 14 bases map to TRBD2. V lost 7 bases to trimming and J lost 4 bases; unmatched junction nucleotides: 9. The CDR3 covers 16 residues. Germline loops: CDR1 LGHNA, CDR2 YNFKEQ. The CDR3: CASTKGLAGGGYEQYF. Here the CDR3 DNA reads TGTGCCAGCACCAAAGGACTAGCGGGGGGTGGGTACGAGCAGTACTTC.

This sequence joins TRBV10-3 and TRBJ1-1; 7 positions agree with TRBD1. CDR1 is ENHRY, CDR2 SYGVKD, per germline. V lost 5 bases and J lost 0; bases outside the gene matches: 6. The CDR3 is 15 amino acids. Here the CDR3 DNA reads TGTGCCATCAGTTGGGACAGCCGAATGAACACTGAAGCTTTCTTT. Protein sequence: CAISWDSRMNTEAFF.

V and J are TRBV30 and TRBJ1-1; 7 bases match TRBD1. Germline CDR1 GTSNPN, CDR2 SVGIG (reference sequence). Germline trimming cut 2 bases from V and 6 bases from J; bases unmatched to any gene: 12. The CDR3 is 15 amino acids. The CDR3 loop is CAWSTPGYRGAEAFF. As DNA, the CDR3 is TGTGCCTGGAGTACCCCAGGGTACAGGGGTGCTGAAGCTTTCTTT.

This chain uses TRBV10-2 with TRBJ1-4; D uncertain. With 6 bases removed from V and 8 bases from J, the gap between germline ends came to 13 bases. The CDR3 is 13 amino acids. Germline CDR1 and CDR2: WSHSY and SAAADI. CDR3 coding DNA: TGCGCCAGCAGCCCCGGGAGGTTGGAAAAACTGTTTTTT. As protein: CASSPGRLEKLFF.

V gene TRBV14 combines with J gene TRBJ1-2; D is ambiguous. V lost 0 bases and J 12 bases, leaving 14 bases between the germline ends. This CDR3 is built from 13 residues. The V gene's germline CDR1 is SGHDN and CDR2 FVKESK. The CDR3 DNA is TGTGCCAGCAGCCAAGATTCAAGGGTTTCGCACACCTTC. It codes for CASSQDSRVSHTF.

The chain carries TRBV27 and TRBJ2-1, with D unresolved. This CDR3 is 14 amino acids long. Trimming stripped 3 bases from V and 7 bases from J, with 13 bases between. Germline loops: CDR1 MNHEY, CDR2 SMNVEV (reference sequence). CDR3 nucleotides: TGTGCCAGCAGTTTGCTCCGCGCTGGGAATGAGCAGTTCTTC. Translating gives CASSLLRAGNEQFF.

The chain couples TRBV2 to TRBJ1-5; TRBD1 is a possible D gene (5 bases). The CDR3 extends over 15 amino acids. The ends were cut back, 0 bases at V and 9 bases at J, with 15 bases in the middle. Germline lookup yields CDR1 SNHLY and CDR2 FYNNEI. The CDR3 region is CASSEALQGEGPQHF. The CDR3 region has the DNA TGTGCCAGCAGTGAAGCGCTTCAAGGGGAGGGGCCCCAGCATTTT.

The rearrangement joins TRBV7-2 to TRBJ1-1, with 7 bases lining up with TRBD1. J gave up 11 bases and V 2 bases, and 5 bases lay outside the gene matches. CDR1 SGHTA and CDR2 FQGNSA come from the germline V gene. The CDR3 extends over 12 amino acids. DNA of the CDR3: TGTGCCAGCAGCTTACAACAGGGGCCGGCTTTCTTT. It specifies CASSLQQGPAFF.

This chain connects TRBV10-3 to TRBJ1-4, with TRBD1 as a possible D gene (5 bases). The CDR3 length is 15 residues. Germline CDR1 is ENHRY and CDR2 is SYGVKD. The V gene lost 0 bases and the J gene lost 8 bases, with 13 bases spanning the gap. The CDR3 sequence: CAISESRQSSEKLFF. The CDR3 DNA is TGTGCCATCAGTGAGTCGAGACAGAGTTCAGAAAAACTGTTTTTT.

The chain recombines TRBV6-1 with TRBJ2-7; perhaps TRBD1 as D (6 bases). The CDR3 extends over 13 amino acids. The V gene's germline CDR1 is MNHNS and CDR2 SASEGT. The V and J ends lost 3 bases and 1 base respectively, with 7 bases between them. The CDR3 region has the DNA TGTGCCAGCAGTGACAGGGGTTCCTACGAGCAGTACTTC. Translated: CASSDRGSYEQYF.

This clone was counted once. V usage is TRBV12-5 and J usage is TRBJ1-2; TRBD1 is a possible D gene (6 bases). From germline, CDR1 is LGHNT and CDR2 FRNRAP. V was trimmed by 7 bases and J by 1 base, leaving 10 bases between them. The CDR3 runs 13 residues. The CDR3 loop is CASVRDNNYGYTF. The CDR3 region has the DNA TGTGCTAGTGTCAGGGACAATAACTATGGCTACACCTTC.